This TCR beta chain was captured in a study of T-cell reconstitution after alpha-beta-depleted transplantation in children listed by TCRdb under 2016. For the wider study: T-cell immune reconstitution after TCRalphabeta/CD19-depleted allogeneic hematopoietic cell transplantation in children was quantitatively tracked in the study by means of TCR repertoire profiling.

CDR3 length: 18 amino acids, cysteine to phenylalanine. The retained sequence is limited to the CDR3, 54 bases, with the frame set at the first base. Relative to germline, V is 2 bases shorter and J is 3 bases shorter, with 22 bases between their ends. CDR1 and CDR2 (ENHRY, SYGVKD) derive from the germline V gene. The protocol used for the library was PCR. The reads were generated on an Illumina HiSeq 2500. To normalize quantification of the TCRbeta repertoire, the TCR libraries were built with molecular barcoding that relied on unique molecular identifiers. TCRdb passed the public sequencing reads through fastp at Q25 and MiXCR, retaining productive beta sequences. Merged by CDR3 protein, the rows form single entries marked with the most common genes and DNA. In this sample the table shows hundreds of thousands of distinct CDR3 sequences, approximately 16% of which occur a single time. The ten largest clonotypes hold approximately 1% of the sample.

This clonotype showed up just a few times. No cognate antigen has been identified for it. Nothing much larger sits one base from this clone, and base qualities are not available. Recombination linked TRBV10-3 to TRBJ1-1, with TRBD1 perhaps the D gene, on 5 matching bases. The source was PBMCs from the stem cell graft donor, collected from the stem cell graft. This sequence originates from a human donor who donated a stem cell graft to a child with acute myeloid leukemia. At the DNA level, the sequence is TGTGCCATCAGTGAGCCCCCTCGGGGAACAGGCCTGGACACTGAAGCTTTCTTT. This gives the protein CAISEPPRGTGLDTEAFF.